The next 7 T cell receptor beta chains were all read from a single sample in a study of beta chain features in type 1 diabetes. Investigators reverse transcribed all isolated RNA, so they sequenced expressed TCRB transcripts. The protocol was immunoSEQ multiplex PCR, while the TCRdb copy is restricted to in-frame clones and leaves out a portion. This table holds 130,000 or so clones, less than 10% found once. The sequenced material came from central memory CD4+ T cells from blood. These receptors all come from a woman in her thirties or forties in good health.

There are a few counts of this clone. The rearrangement joins TRBV5-1 to TRBJ2-2, with a possible D match to TRBD2 (6 bases). Germline V lookup: CDR1 SGHRS, CDR2 YFSETQ. The ends were cut back, 0 bases at V and 9 bases at J, with 12 bases in the middle. The CDR3 length is 14 residues. This chain's CDR3 is CASSLEGLARELFF. In DNA, the CDR3 is TGCGCCAGCAGCTTGGAGGGGCTAGCGAGGGAGCTGTTTTTT.

This clone was detected a few times. V and J are TRBV5-1 and TRBJ1-5, with a tentative D call TRBD1 (6 bases). V was trimmed by 4 bases and J by 0 bases, leaving 8 bases between them. From germline, CDR1 is SGHRS and CDR2 YFSETQ. The CDR3 contains 14 residues. The CDR3 reads CASSTGSSNQPQHF. The CDR3 DNA reads as TGCGCCAGCAGCACAGGGTCTAGCAATCAGCCCCAGCATTTT.

V and J are TRBV4-1 and TRBJ2-6; D is unresolved. This CDR3 region has 13 residues. Trimming shortened V by 4 bases and J by 4 bases, and 5 bases separated the two germline ends. Germline CDR1 and CDR2: MGHRA and YSYEKL. The CDR3 protein is CASSPQGANVLTF. CDR3 coding DNA: TGCGCCAGCAGCCCGCAGGGGGCCAACGTCCTGACTTTC.

The table lists this clone with many counts. The chain combines TRBV7-9 with TRBJ2-5; 13 nucleotides match TRBD2. CDR1 SEHNR and CDR2 FQNEAQ come from the germline V gene (reference sequence). The trim removed 5 bases at V and 2 bases at J, leaving 8 bases unmatched. This CDR3 contains 17 residues. The CDR3 region is CASSAHELAGGQETQYF. Written as DNA, the CDR3 is TGTGCCAGCAGCGCTCACGAACTAGCGGGGGGGCAAGAGACCCAGTACTTC.

The CDR3 region has the DNA TGTGCTAGTGGTTTCTCAGATACGCAGTATTTT. Translation: CASGFSDTQYF. The V call is TRBV12-5, the J call TRBJ2-3, with D hard to call. V dropped 3 bases and J dropped 4 bases, with 2 bases sitting between them. The CDR3 loop spans 11 amino acids. The germline V gene encodes CDR1 LGHNT and CDR2 FRNRAP. Full variable domain (remainder filled in from reference TRBV12-5 and TRBJ2-3): DARVTQTPRHKVTEMGQEVTMRCQPILGHNTVFWYRQTMMQGLELLAYFRNRAPLDDSGMPKDRFSAEMPDATLATLKIQPSEPRDSAVYFCASGFSDTQYFGPGTRLTVL.

This clone was recorded a few times. The gene calls are TRBV6-6 and TRBJ2-3; 9 nucleotides align to TRBD2. Trimming cost V 5 bases and J 2 bases; bases outside gene matches: 2. CDR1 is MNHNY, CDR2 SVGAGI, per germline (reference sequence). The CDR3 is 14 residues long. CDR3 region: CASSLAGFTDTQYF. CDR3 nucleotides: TGTGCCAGCAGTCTAGCGGGGTTCACAGATACGCAGTATTTT.

As for this clone: The same CDR3 is also encoded by other DNA sequences in this sample. The chain joins TRBV11-2 to TRBJ2-3, with unresolved D. There are 11 residues in the CDR3. Germline V gene sequence: CDR1 SGHAT, CDR2 FQNNGV. Trimming shortened V by 4 bases and J by 6 bases, and 5 bases separated the two germline ends. The CDR3 coding sequence is TGTGCCAGCAGCTCACGGGATACGCAGTATTTT. As protein: CASSSRDTQYF.